Each of the 24 T cell receptor beta chains below was sequenced from the same sample in a study of T cells in localized non-small cell lung cancer. TCRdb's table, derived via immunoSEQ multiplex PCR, lists solely in-frame clones and lacks some. The table records around 90,000 clones, around three quarters of them present only once. The sample here was PBMCs, taken before any cancer treatment. These receptors were obtained from a man between 35 and 75 years old with stage II squamous cell lung carcinoma.

V gene TRBV5-1 combines with J gene TRBJ1-5, with D unclear. Germline CDR1 reads SGHRS; CDR2 reads YFSETQ. The CDR3 runs 15 residues. Trimming removed 0 bases at V and 4 bases at J, with 11 bases between. DNA for the CDR3: TGCGCCAGCAGCTTGGCCGGGCAGCTAAATCAGCCCCAGCATTTT. It codes for CASSLAGQLNQPQHF.

This clone was found once. This chain connects TRBV13 to TRBJ2-2; D not resolved. Germline loops: CDR1 PRHDT, CDR2 FYEKMQ (reference sequence). Trimming stripped 4 bases from V and 6 bases from J, with 6 bases between. The CDR3 consists of 12 residues. CDR3 coding DNA: TGTGCCAGCAGCTCCATGGCCGGGGAGCTGTTTTTT. It codes for CASSSMAGELFF.

The chain joins TRBV6-5 to TRBJ2-3; 12 bases map to TRBD2. This CDR3 contains 16 residues. Germline V lookup: CDR1 MNHEY, CDR2 SVGAGI. V lost 2 bases and J lost 2; bases outside the gene matches: 2. CDR3 sequence reads: CASSYRTSGVTDTQYF. The CDR3 DNA sequence: TGTGCCAGCAGTTACCGGACTAGCGGGGTCACAGATACGCAGTATTTT.

This chain connects TRBV2 to TRBJ2-2; D possibly matches TRBD1 or TRBD2 (6 bases each). Germline V gene lookup returns CDR1 SNHLY and CDR2 FYNNEI. CDR3 length: 15 amino acids. The ends were cut back, 2 bases at V and 6 bases at J, with 13 bases in the middle. For the CDR3, the DNA is TGTGCCAGCAGTGAATTGGGGGGCCAGCCCGGGGAGCTGTTTTTT. It yields the protein CASSELGGQPGELFF.

The chain carries TRBV29-1 and TRBJ2-3; 8 bases fit TRBD2. CDR1 is SQVTM and CDR2 is ANQGSEA in the germline V gene. After removal of 6 bases from V and 3 bases from J, the junction contained 5 bases not matched to a gene. The CDR3 contains 13 residues. CDR3 nucleotide sequence: TGCAGCGTAGCGGGAGTCGATACAGATACGCAGTATTTT. Encoded protein: CSVAGVDTDTQYF.

This rearrangement joins TRBV7-2 to TRBJ2-7; D may be TRBD2 (5 bases). The V and J ends lost 4 bases and 4 bases respectively, with 17 bases between them. CDR3 length: 15 residues. Germline loops: CDR1 SGHTA, CDR2 FQGNSA. The CDR3 protein is CASSSRWAPGYEQYF. The CDR3 coding sequence is TGTGCCAGCAGCTCAAGGTGGGCACCGGGGTACGAGCAGTACTTC.

This clone was detected once. This chain uses TRBV5-4 with TRBJ1-2; D gene unclear. Per the germline V gene, CDR1 is SGHNT and CDR2 is YYREEE (reference sequence). The CDR3 consists of 11 residues. Between the trimmed V and J ends, which lost 0 bases and 11 bases, there was a span of 8 bases. CDR3 protein: CASSLGRTYTF. CDR3 DNA: TGTGCCAGCAGCTTGGGGAGAACATACACCTTC.

The table lists this clone with a few counts. The V gene is TRBV4-1, the J gene TRBJ2-2, with 7 bases lining up with TRBD1. The CDR3 consists of 16 residues. J was trimmed by 3 bases and V by 7 bases; bases with no gene match: 11. CDR1 MGHRA and CDR2 YSYEKL come from the germline V gene. As DNA, the CDR3 is TGCGCCAGCAAGGACAGGCTAATTCACGACACCGGGGAGCTGTTTTTT. Its translation: CASKDRLIHDTGELFF.

The gene calls are TRBV7-9 and TRBJ1-2; 8 bases line up with TRBD1. The CDR3 loop spans 14 amino acids. V trimming: 5 bases; J trimming: 7 bases; junction bases outside the gene matches: 9. CDR1 and CDR2 from the germline V gene are SEHNR and FQNEAQ (reference sequence). CDR3: CASSHYGTGGGYTF. CDR3 coding DNA: TGTGCCAGCAGCCACTACGGGACAGGAGGTGGCTACACCTTC.

The chain employs TRBV7-3 and TRBJ2-1; TRBD2 matches at 7 bases. After removal of 5 bases from V and 0 bases from J, the junction contained 7 bases not matched to a gene. CDR3 length: 16 amino acids. Germline loops: CDR1 SGHTA, CDR2 FQGTGA. In DNA, the CDR3 is TGTGCCAGCAGCGCCGTAGCGGGTAGCTCCTACAATGAGCAGTTCTTC. This gives the protein CASSAVAGSSYNEQFF.

The chain couples TRBV18 to TRBJ1-1; TRBD1 might be the D (5 bases). V gave up 5 bases and J gave up 1 base, with 11 bases separating them. The germline gives CDR1 KGHSH, CDR2 LQKENI. The CDR3 has 14 amino acids. For the CDR3, the DNA is TGTGCCAGCTCAGAAGACAGCAAGAACACTGAAGCTTTCTTT. It codes for CASSEDSKNTEAFF.

The gene calls are TRBV9 and TRBJ1-1, with D unclear. Germline V gene data show CDR1 as SGDLS and CDR2 as YYNGEE. CDR3 length equals 13 residues. V dropped 4 bases and J dropped 0 bases, with 7 bases sitting between them. The CDR3 loop reads CASSIGLNTEAFF. CDR3 sequence (DNA): TGTGCCAGCAGCATCGGTCTGAACACTGAAGCTTTCTTT.

The chain combines TRBV7-9 with TRBJ2-7, with D perhaps TRBD1 (6 bases). The CDR3 consists of 14 residues. Germline V CDR1 and CDR2: SEHNR, FQNEAQ (reference sequence). Trimming shortened V by 1 base and J by 2 bases, and 9 bases separated the two germline ends. CDR3 nucleotide sequence: TGTGCCAGCAGCTTAGTACAGGGCGCCTACGAGCAGTACTTC. The encoded protein is CASSLVQGAYEQYF.

The rearrangement joins TRBV7-2 to TRBJ2-5; D remains ambiguous. Germline V gene data show CDR1 as SGHTA and CDR2 as FQGNSA. The V and J ends lost 5 bases and 7 bases respectively, with 14 bases between them. The CDR3 is made up of 13 amino acids. As DNA, the CDR3 is TGTGCCAGCAGCCCCGACTGGAGTGGGACCCAGTACTTC. Residues: CASSPDWSGTQYF.

The J gene is TRBJ1-4, the V gene TRBV6-5; TRBD1 is a possible D gene (6 bases). This CDR3 region has 15 residues. The V end lost 6 bases, the J end lost 8 bases, and 19 bases lay between the germline ends. Germline CDR1 and CDR2: MNHEY and SVGAGI. The CDR3 loop reads CASSTHKGVGEKLFF. The CDR3 coding sequence is TGTGCCAGCAGCACGCACAAGGGGGTTGGGGAAAAACTGTTTTTT.

The chain is built from TRBV5-6 and TRBJ2-7, with a possible D match to TRBD2 (6 bases). V lost 4 bases to trimming and J lost 5 bases, with 19 bases between them. From germline, CDR1 is SGHDT and CDR2 YYEEEE. The CDR3 totals 15 residues. The CDR3, as DNA: TGTGCCAGCAGCCCCACCCTATTTGGGACTCACGAGCAGTACTTC. The encoded protein is CASSPTLFGTHEQYF.

This chain connects TRBV7-8 to TRBJ1-6; TRBD1 aligns across 7 bases. Germline values: CDR1 SGHVS, CDR2 FQNEAQ. The CDR3 is made up of 16 amino acids. V was clipped by 4 bases and J by 7 bases; unmatched bases: 10. CDR3 DNA: TGTGCCAGCAGCTCGACCGGGACAGAGCTAAATTCACCCCTCCACTTT. Amino acids: CASSSTGTELNSPLHF.

This clone has more than one count but fewer than ten. The chain joins TRBV28 to TRBJ1-2; D call uncertain. This CDR3 is 14 amino acids long. V was clipped by 5 bases and J by 4 bases, with 14 bases between them. Germline loops: CDR1 MDHEN, CDR2 SYDVKM. Written as DNA, the CDR3 is TGTGCCAGCAGTCCTCCGACGGGTCTCTATGGCTACACCTTC. As protein: CASSPPTGLYGYTF.

This clone was detected once. CDR3 coding DNA: TGTGCCAGCAGTTCGGATTCCCGGCCCCAGCATTTT. This gives the protein CASSSDSRPQHF. This chain links TRBV28 with TRBJ1-5; D is unclear. Germline V gene lookup returns CDR1 MDHEN and CDR2 SYDVKM. The CDR3 totals 12 residues. V lost 4 bases to trimming and J lost 9 bases, with 10 bases between them.

The CDR3 sequence is CAWSVRGLAGVFIREQFF. For the CDR3, the DNA is TGTGCCTGGAGTGTACGGGGTCTAGCGGGAGTTTTCATCCGCGAGCAGTTCTTC. The chain links TRBV30 to TRBJ2-1; 10 bases map to TRBD2. The CDR3 has 18 residues. V was clipped by 0 bases and J by 10 bases; unmatched bases: 18. Germline V CDR1 and CDR2: GTSNPN, SVGIG (reference sequence).

The chain recombines TRBV28 with TRBJ1-5; 7 bases are a match to TRBD1. Unmatched junction bases numbered 11, after V lost 6 bases and J lost 6 bases. This CDR3 comprises 15 residues. Germline CDR1 reads MDHEN; CDR2 reads SYDVKM. The CDR3 is CASSFQDRRGQPQHF. The CDR3 DNA reads TGTGCCAGCAGCTTCCAGGACAGGCGGGGTCAGCCCCAGCATTTT.

The table lists this clone with a few counts. The J gene is TRBJ2-3, the V gene TRBV14; no reliable D call. The CDR3 is 13 residues long. Germline CDR1 SGHDN, CDR2 FVKESK. The germline V and J ends were trimmed by 4 bases and 6 bases, with 11 bases remaining between them. The CDR3 DNA is TGTGCCAGCAGCCCCTTTATCGGGGATACGCAGTATTTT. Encoded protein: CASSPFIGDTQYF.

V and J are TRBV9 and TRBJ1-2, with D perhaps matching TRBD1 (6 bases). The CDR3 spans 15 residues. Trimming cost V 4 bases and J 3 bases, with 16 bases left between them. Germline V lookup: CDR1 SGDLS, CDR2 YYNGEE. The CDR3 DNA reads as TGTGCCAGCAGCCCCAGCTGGGGGCGGGACTATGGCTACACCTTC. It translates to CASSPSWGRDYGYTF.

This sequence joins TRBV14 and TRBJ1-2; D is perhaps TRBD1 (5 bases). Deletions cut 4 bases from V and 5 bases from J, with 17 bases between. This CDR3 comprises 15 residues. The V gene's germline CDR1 is SGHDN and CDR2 FVKESK. In DNA, the CDR3 is TGTGCCAGCAGCCGATCCGGGACGGATTTATATGGCTACACCTTC. Encoded protein: CASSRSGTDLYGYTF.